This entry concerns a single T cell receptor beta chain. Its matching antigen is unknown. A much larger clonotype is one base distant, so this may be a read error. This record comes from a study of blood T cells in healthy people across ages. Notes on the study in general: In these data, TCR beta diversity tracked strongly with naive T cell percentage.

A second about 7 to 12 cycle PCR used barcoded and J-beta primers. All cDNA molecules were each tagged by a template-switch adaptor with 12 random nucleotides. TCRdb recomputed calls from the 5' RACE reads with MiXCR, one row per CDR3 protein. The sample carries about 640,000 distinct CDR3 sequences, under 30% recorded once. Peripheral blood from each donor was collected in a volume of about 10 milliliters. Per germline, CDR1 MGHDK and CDR2 SYGVNS. The CDR3 extends over 14 amino acids. This receptor was obtained from a woman aged 80 or older in good health. The chain recombines TRBV25-1 with TRBJ2-1; D is perhaps TRBD1 or TRBD2 (6 bases each). The sequenced sample was blood. CDR3 DNA: TGTGTCAGCAGTGTACGGGGGCAGTTCAATGAGCAGTTCTTC. Protein: CVSSVRGQFNEQFF.